A single sample is the source of the 9 T cell receptor beta chains below, sequenced in a study of preoperative IRX-2 immunotherapy in early breast cancer. Profiled with immunoSEQ multiplex PCR; TCRdb holds only in-frame clones, not every one. The repertoire holds 30,000 to 35,000 clones, over 90% seen once, with 5% to 7% in the top ten. Treatment denoted: preoperative locoregional IRX-2 cytokine immunotherapy. The material was obtained from a patient treated with IRX-2 immunotherapy. These receptors came from a human donor with breast cancer.

The V gene is TRBV5-8, the J gene TRBJ1-4; 10 nucleotides line up with TRBD1. The V segment lost 4 bases and the J segment 7 bases; nucleotides outside the gene matches: 7. The CDR3 totals 15 residues. Germline-derived CDR1 and CDR2 are SGHTS and YDEGEE. CDR3 sequence reads: CASSPGTGVSEKLFF. The CDR3 region has the DNA TGTGCCAGCAGCCCAGGGACAGGGGTTAGTGAAAAACTGTTTTTT.

The chain recombines TRBV7-3 with TRBJ2-2; D is possibly TRBD1 or TRBD2 (5 bases each). CDR3 size: 14 residues. Germline V CDR1 and CDR2: SGHTA, FQGTGA. The V gene lost 8 bases and the J gene lost 1 base, with 11 bases spanning the gap. CDR3: CASGTGLNTGELFF. CDR3 coding DNA: TGTGCCAGCGGGACGGGGCTGAACACCGGGGAGCTGTTTTTT.

This clone was observed a few times. The V and J genes are TRBV28 and TRBJ2-1; 8 bases align to TRBD1. Germline loops: CDR1 MDHEN, CDR2 SYDVKM. With 4 bases clipped from V and 6 bases from J, the junction kept 8 bases outside the gene matches. The CDR3 covers 15 residues. The CDR3 coding sequence is TGTGCCAGCAGTTCGACAGGGGAAGTGAGCAATGAGCAGTTCTTC. Residues: CASSSTGEVSNEQFF. Full variable domain (outside the CDR3, taken from reference TRBV28 and TRBJ2-1): DVKVTQSSRYLVKRTGEKVFLECVQDMDHENMFWYRQDPGLGLRLIYFSYDVKMKEKGDIPEGYSVSREKKERFSLILESASTNQTSMYLCASSSTGEVSNEQFFGPGTRLTVL.

The rearrangement joins TRBV5-1 to TRBJ1-2, with TRBD1 identical over 7 bases. Germline-derived CDR1 and CDR2 are SGHRS and YFSETQ. The CDR3 totals 14 residues. Trimming took 0 bases from V and 8 from J; bases not matched to a gene: 7. The CDR3 loop is CASSLGQGGWGYTF. The CDR3 region has the DNA TGCGCCAGCAGCTTGGGCCAGGGGGGATGGGGCTACACCTTC.

The rearrangement joins TRBV7-3 to TRBJ2-2; D not resolved. The V end was cut by 5 bases, the J end by 6 bases, with 7 bases between. The CDR3 contains 12 residues. Looked up from germline, CDR1 is SGHTA and CDR2 is FQGTGA. In DNA, the CDR3 is TGTGCCAGCAGCACCCCGGCCGGGGAGCTGTTTTTT. Translated, it gives CASSTPAGELFF.

The genes are TRBV5-4 and TRBJ1-2; D call uncertain. Trimming removed 0 bases from V and 0 bases from J, with 3 bases in between. The germline V gene encodes CDR1 SGHNT and CDR2 YYREEE (reference sequence). The CDR3 is made up of 13 amino acids. The CDR3 coding sequence is TGTGCCAGCAGCTTGGAAGCTAACTATGGCTACACCTTC. This encodes CASSLEANYGYTF.

J is TRBJ2-3 and V is TRBV15; 9 nucleotides match TRBD2. Per germline, CDR1 LNHNV and CDR2 YYDKDF (reference sequence). This CDR3 spans 18 amino acids. J gave up 5 bases and V 1 base, and 13 bases lay outside the gene matches. CDR3 protein: CATSRAASGVFGRDTQYF. As DNA, the CDR3 is TGTGCCACCAGCAGAGCGGCTAGCGGGGTTTTTGGTCGAGATACGCAGTATTTT.

The chain uses TRBV7-9 and TRBJ2-3; 10 positions match TRBD1. Germline loops: CDR1 SEHNR, CDR2 FQNEAQ (reference sequence). The CDR3 is 15 amino acids. V lost 5 bases to trimming and J lost 6 bases; unmatched junction nucleotides: 8. The CDR3 DNA follows: TGTGCCAGCAGCCCCAGGACAGGGGGTATGGATACGCAGTATTTT. Its translation is CASSPRTGGMDTQYF.

In nucleotides, the CDR3 is TGTGCCAGCAGCTTAGGATCATTTGGCGGGAGCTGGACCGGGGAGCTGTTTTTT. It translates to CASSLGSFGGSWTGELFF. The chain employs TRBV11-2 and TRBJ2-2; 7 nucleotides agree with TRBD2. This CDR3 is 18 amino acids long. The germline gives CDR1 SGHAT, CDR2 FQNNGV. With V trimmed by 1 base and J by 5 bases, 13 bases remained unmatched.